The clone carrying this T cell receptor (beta chain) was recorded a few times. Its antigen is currently unknown. Primed by a sample-barcoded 5' primer and a J-beta primer mix, a second PCR proceeded for 7 to 11 cycles. Via MiXCR, TCRdb re-called the 5' RACE reads, giving one row per CDR3 protein. The sample holds hundreds of thousands of distinct CDR3 sequences, more than 45% seen once. This entry comes from a study of blood T cells in healthy people across ages. General study findings and limits: Any conclusive comparison of naive versus antigen-experienced cells was prevented by using unsorted PBMCs.

The CDR3 sequence is 14 residues long. The ends lost 3 bases at V and 1 base at J; junction bases unmatched: 1. Germline V gene data show CDR1 as SGHTA and CDR2 as FQGNSA. The chain has TRBV7-2 and TRBJ2-3; 7 bases are a match to TRBD2. The sequence derives from a man aged 25 to 40 in good health. Sequencing used blood. The CDR3 reads CASSFTSGTDTQYF. The CDR3, as DNA: TGTGCCAGCAGCTTTACTAGCGGCACAGATACGCAGTATTTT.